This T cell receptor (beta chain) came from a study of blood T cell repertoires in COVID-19 (dated by TCRdb to about 2020). For the study in its entirety: The collaborator samples originated in the United States, Italy and Spain and spanned the acute and convalescent phases of COVID-19. The prospective study material was composed of cDNA or gDNA derived from T cells, B-cell-depleted T cells, or PBMCs. Deeply sampled blood TCRbeta repertoires from subjects exposed to, actively infected with, or recovered from COVID-19 were included in the dataset. A freely available public database, intended as a resource for researchers studying the immune response to SARS-CoV-2, is where the repertoires were released. The samples were drawn from the first 160 participants of the ongoing ImmuneRACE study and from some 1,300 subjects provided by 6 global collaborators. The sample metadata nearly always contained a de-identified subject ID, COVID-19 status, age in years and sex. Where available, HLA class I and class II types were obtained from metadata supplied by the sample provider rather than from assay-based typing.

The immunoSEQ Assay, a bias-controlled multiplex PCR, was used to amplify TCRbeta CDR3 regions from genomic DNA. The authors' pipeline ran thus. The number of nucleated cells in each sample was estimated from the amplification of reference gene primers within the assay. Sequence reads were collapsed and filtered to measure the absolute abundance of every unique TCRbeta CDR3 rearrangement. Productive Simpson clonality was computed per sample as the square root of Simpson's diversity index over productive rearrangements. TCRdb stores this immuneACCESS table with in-frame sequences only. Part of the clones is absent; in the studies checked, under half of the shortfall reflects unresolved V genes, and no reason is known for the rest. For V, J and clone size, that table is used; D and trimming come from the DNA. In all, the sample holds some 230,000 clones, and around 87% of those were seen once. Jointly, the top ten make up approximately 3.8% of the sample.

Beyond this particular receptor, the publication reports: How much clinical and demographic metadata was included differed by source and by participant, and the metadata was provided uncurated.

Looking up the germline V gene yields CDR1 MNHEY and CDR2 SVGAGI. The CDR3 runs 13 residues from the cysteine to the phenylalanine. Of the read, only the CDR3 DNA is kept; its 39 bases are in frame from base 1. V is clipped by 7 bases and J by 4 bases, and the sequence between their germline boundaries is 10 bases long. A word on this clone: Its antigen is still unknown. Base qualities were left out, and no much larger clone turns up one base away.

Participants in the prospective study were enrolled through a virtual design, were aged roughly 18 to 90 years, and lived in approximately 24 United States geographic areas. To assign participants to cohorts, the prospective study relied on clinical history that participants themselves reported in a screening survey and a study questionnaire. Mobile phlebotomists in the prospective study collected whole blood, serum and a nasopharyngeal or oropharyngeal swab from every participant. Additional blood draws and questionnaires over an approximately two-month period could optionally be provided by prospective study participants. Before DNA extraction, blood samples from the prospective study were shipped at room temperature or frozen.

The origin of this receptor is a woman aged 18-35 years in a cohort exposed to, infected with or recovered from COVID-19 (not recorded which). The chain joins TRBV6-5 to TRBJ2-2; TRBD1 is perhaps the D gene, given 6 matching bases. Material: PBMCs or T cells enriched from blood (not recorded which). The DNA sequence follows: TGTGCCAGCACGAGGGGGAGCACCGGGGAGCTGTTTTTT. It specifies CASTRGSTGELFF.